Below, 20 T cell receptor beta chains from the same sample are listed, as sequenced in a study of CD8+ T cells in alopecia areata. In each case, RNA was isolated and then reverse transcribed into cDNA as the sequencing template. Generated by immunoSEQ multiplex PCR, the TCRdb table keeps only in-frame clones and is missing some. The repertoire has 150,000 to 200,000 clones, approximately 56% of them found once; the top ten carry under 15%. Source: CD4+ T cells sorted from blood, taken at week 0. These receptors were collected from a human donor with alopecia areata.

Only a few counts were recorded for this clone. The gene calls are TRBV30 and TRBJ2-7; D perhaps matches TRBD2 (5 bases). The CDR3 sequence is 13 residues long. The V gene lost 3 bases and the J gene lost 5 bases, with 14 bases spanning the gap. CDR1 and CDR2 from the germline V gene are GTSNPN and SVGIG (reference sequence). CDR3 region: CAWRGLPGDEQYF. The CDR3 region has the DNA TGTGCCTGGAGGGGCCTTCCCGGGGACGAGCAGTACTTC.

The chain uses TRBV7-2 and TRBJ1-2; D not resolved. CDR1 and CDR2 from the germline V gene are SGHTA and FQGNSA. Trimming left V 6 bases short and J 4 bases short, with 18 bases between. The CDR3 sequence is 15 residues long. This CDR3 reads CASSTWPPGTYGYTF. The DNA for the CDR3 is TGTGCCAGCAGTACGTGGCCTCCTGGAACCTATGGCTACACCTTC.

J is TRBJ2-7 and V is TRBV4-1; the match to TRBD1 covers 9 bases. Germline CDR1 MGHRA, CDR2 YSYEKL. Trimming took 2 bases from V and 2 from J; bases not matched to a gene: 4. There are 15 residues in the CDR3. The CDR3 spells CASSQPGQGTYEQYF. The CDR3 DNA reads TGCGCCAGCAGCCAACCGGGACAGGGAACCTACGAGCAGTACTTC.

The rearrangement joins TRBV25-1 to TRBJ1-6, with D possibly matching TRBD1 (5 bases). Per the germline V gene, CDR1 is MGHDK and CDR2 is SYGVNS. The CDR3 sequence is 14 residues long. V was trimmed by 7 bases and J by 6 bases, leaving 13 bases between them. This chain's CDR3 is CASTGAGFNSPLHF. CDR3 sequence (DNA): TGTGCCAGCACCGGGGCCGGCTTTAATTCACCCCTCCACTTT.

CDR3 region: CASSRTGNTEAFF. The CDR3 nucleotides read TGTGCCAGCAGTCGTACTGGTAACACTGAAGCTTTCTTT. This rearrangement joins TRBV6-6 to TRBJ1-1; D gene ambiguous. This CDR3 has 13 residues. Deletions cut 5 bases from V and 2 bases from J, with 9 bases between. CDR1 and CDR2 (germline): MNHNY, SVGAGI (reference sequence).

The chain joins TRBV5-1 to TRBJ2-1; D uncertain. Germline V gives CDR1 SGHRS, CDR2 YFSETQ. Trimming left V 5 bases short and J 3 bases short, with 9 bases between. The CDR3 has 13 amino acids. In DNA form, the CDR3 reads TGCGCCAGCAGAATAGGGTTCTACAATGAGCAGTTCTTC. Its translation: CASRIGFYNEQFF.

CDR3 loop: CASIPRVNYGYTF. The CDR3 nucleotides read TGTGCCAGCATCCCGAGGGTGAACTATGGCTACACCTTC. This chain connects TRBV7-2 to TRBJ1-2; D is unclear. CDR3 length equals 13 residues. V lost 7 bases and J lost 2, with 11 bases in between. CDR1 and CDR2 (germline): SGHTA, FQGNSA.

The chain employs TRBV6-5 and TRBJ2-1; 7 nucleotides align to TRBD2. The CDR3 consists of 14 residues. The germline CDR1 and CDR2 sequences are MNHEY and SVGAGI. V gave up 6 bases and J gave up 2 bases; unmatched junction bases: 4. DNA for the CDR3: TGTGCCAGCAGCCCCACTAGCGCCTACAATGAGCAGTTCTTC. Its protein product is CASSPTSAYNEQFF.

This clone has a handful of counts. This chain links TRBV29-1 with TRBJ1-6, with D perhaps matching TRBD1 (5 bases). The CDR3 is made up of 17 amino acids. Germline assignment: CDR1 SQVTM and CDR2 ANQGSEA. V dropped 0 bases and J dropped 7 bases, with 19 bases sitting between them. The CDR3 sequence is CSVEDPSGRGPNSPLHF. The CDR3 bases are TGCAGCGTTGAAGACCCCTCGGGTAGGGGACCCAATTCACCCCTCCACTTT.

This rearrangement joins TRBV4-1 to TRBJ2-5; TRBD2 is a possible D gene (6 bases). The CDR3 consists of 17 residues. The germline V and J ends were trimmed by 0 bases and 5 bases, with 19 bases remaining between them. Germline CDR1 is MGHRA and CDR2 is YSYEKL. The CDR3 DNA sequence: TGCGCCAGCAGCCAAGATCTGAGGACTACATATAGGGAGACCCAGTACTTC. Translating it yields CASSQDLRTTYRETQYF.

The chain combines TRBV5-1 with TRBJ1-5; 8 bases fit TRBD1. V lost 3 bases and J lost 5; bases outside the gene matches: 1. The germline CDR1 and CDR2 sequences are SGHRS and YFSETQ. There are 13 residues in the CDR3. The CDR3 sequence is CASSSGGHQPQHF. CDR3 nucleotide sequence: TGCGCCAGCAGCTCAGGGGGCCATCAGCCCCAGCATTTT.

The chain joins TRBV30 to TRBJ1-5, with a tentative D call TRBD1 (5 bases). The CDR3 sequence is 15 residues long. Germline values: CDR1 GTSNPN, CDR2 SVGIG (reference sequence). V gave up 0 bases and J gave up 6 bases, with 15 bases separating them. CDR3: CAWSVSGGVGQPQHF. CDR3 DNA sequence: TGTGCCTGGAGTGTATCCGGAGGGGTGGGTCAGCCCCAGCATTTT.

This clone turned up a few times. This chain joins TRBV27 and TRBJ1-1, with 7 bases fitting TRBD1. Germline-derived CDR1 and CDR2 are MNHEY and SMNVEV (reference sequence). V lost 3 bases, J lost 3 bases, and 7 bases stayed unmatched. CDR3 size: 15 residues. CDR3: CASSFTGDHDTEAFF. In DNA form, the CDR3 reads TGTGCCAGCAGTTTTACAGGGGACCACGACACTGAAGCTTTCTTT.

On this clone: In the same sample, other DNA sequences code for this CDR3. V and J are TRBV29-1 and TRBJ2-1; TRBD1 agrees at 10 bases. The germline gives CDR1 SQVTM, CDR2 ANQGSEA. V dropped 3 bases and J dropped 3; count of bases not matched to a gene: 2. The CDR3 spans 14 residues. CDR3 region: CSVERDRGYNEQFF. The CDR3 DNA reads TGCAGCGTTGAGCGGGACAGGGGCTACAATGAGCAGTTCTTC.

This clone was observed a few times. This chain connects TRBV10-3 to TRBJ1-3; D remains ambiguous. V was cut by 2 bases and J by 0 bases, with 11 bases left in between. CDR3 length: 16 residues. The germline CDR1 and CDR2 sequences are ENHRY and SYGVKD. This CDR3 reads CAISEPTEISGNTIYF. DNA of the CDR3: TGTGCCATCAGTGAGCCTACAGAAATCTCTGGAAACACCATATATTTT.

This sequence joins TRBV15 and TRBJ2-7; no definite D call. Looked up from germline, CDR1 is LNHNV and CDR2 is YYDKDF (reference sequence). Trimming stripped 0 bases from V and 9 bases from J, with 9 bases between. This CDR3 is built from 12 residues. DNA for the CDR3: TGTGCCACCAGCAGAGATAGGAGTGTGCAGTACTTC. Translating gives CATSRDRSVQYF. Using reference TRBV15 and TRBJ2-7 for the parts outside the CDR3, the full variable domain is DAMVIQNPRYQVTQFGKPVTLSCSQTLNHNVMYWYQQKSSQAPKLLFHYYDKDFNNEADTPDNFQSRRPNTSFCFLDIRSPGLGDTAMYLCATSRDRSVQYFGPGTRLTVT.

This clone was observed a few times. This chain joins TRBV6-1 and TRBJ1-6; TRBD1 might be the D (6 bases). V was shortened by 8 bases and J by 7 bases, with 18 bases between the two germline ends. The CDR3 has 15 amino acids. Germline assignment: CDR1 MNHNS and CDR2 SASEGT. CDR3 nucleotides: TGTGCCAGCGCGGATCCTACAGGGAAAAATTCACCCCTCCACTTT. Translation gives CASADPTGKNSPLHF.

The chain uses TRBV27 and TRBJ2-6; 8 bases map to TRBD1. This CDR3 has 19 residues. The ends lost 5 bases at V and 0 bases at J; junction bases unmatched: 12. Germline lookup yields CDR1 MNHEY and CDR2 SMNVEV (reference sequence). CDR3 loop: CASSGVGQGSGSGANVLTF. The CDR3 coding sequence is TGTGCCAGCAGTGGGGTCGGACAGGGTTCGGGCTCTGGGGCCAACGTCCTGACTTTC.

This chain uses TRBV2 with TRBJ2-7, with D tentatively TRBD2 (6 bases). The CDR3 contains 13 residues. Germline CDR1 and CDR2: SNHLY and FYNNEI. V was clipped by 6 bases and J by 1 base, with 10 bases between them. DNA for the CDR3: TGTGCCAGCAGGGGAGGTCTTTCCTACGAGCAGTACTTC. As protein: CASRGGLSYEQYF.

About this clone: In the same sample, other DNA sequences code for this CDR3. The chain uses TRBV29-1 and TRBJ1-1, with TRBD1 matching over 7 bases. Germline loops: CDR1 SQVTM, CDR2 ANQGSEA. The CDR3 loop spans 15 amino acids. J gave up 2 bases and V 4 bases, and 10 bases lay outside the gene matches. CDR3 region: CSVGPGRQGNTEAFF. CDR3 in DNA: TGCAGCGTTGGCCCAGGGAGACAGGGTAACACTGAAGCTTTCTTT.